Each of the 27 T cell receptor beta chains below was sequenced from the same sample in a study of T cells expressing NK-cell markers (dated by TCRdb to the early 2020s). The protocol used for the library was 5' RACE. Sequencing instrument: Illumina HiSeq 2000. Through TCRdb reprocessing, the reads give one entry per CDR3 protein sequence; DNA is omitted. The sample table includes roughly 350,000 distinct CDR3 sequences. In total, the top ten clones hold 4% to 6.5% of the sample. Sample: blood T cells: a sorted CD56 or NKG2C T cell subset, CD4+ or CD8+ T cells, or bulk PBMC T cells (not recorded which). The receptors were gathered from a man aged 18 to 69 in good health.

The CDR3 loop is CSAMDGGGMAKNIQYF. The J gene is TRBJ2-4, the V gene TRBV20-1; TCRdb lists TRBD1, though no DNA is available to test this call. Germline V gene sequence: CDR1 DFQATT, CDR2 SNEGSKA (reference sequence). The CDR3 runs 16 residues.

The rearrangement joins TRBV7-8 to TRBJ2-1; TCRdb calls TRBD2, which cannot be checked without DNA. Germline CDR1 reads SGHVS; CDR2 reads FQNEAQ. This CDR3 has 15 amino acids. The chain's CDR3 is CASSFGRRGVREQFF.

V usage is TRBV5-1 and J usage is TRBJ2-7; the TRBD1 assignment by TCRdb is unverifiable without DNA. The CDR3 runs to 16 residues. Per germline, CDR1 SGHRS and CDR2 YFSETQ. CDR3 region: CASSLRGQGVTYEQYF. Filled out from reference TRBV5-1 and TRBJ2-7, the complete variable domain reads KAGVTQTPRYLIKTRGQQVTLSCSPISGHRSVSWYQQTPGQGLQFLFEYFSETQRNKGNFPGRFSGRQFSNSRSEMNVSTLELGDSALYLCASSLRGQGVTYEQYFGPGTRLTVT.

The J gene is TRBJ2-5, the V gene TRBV7-8. This CDR3 spans 14 amino acids. Germline lookup yields CDR1 SGHVS and CDR2 FQNEAQ. The CDR3 sequence: CASMPLMGWETQYF.

The rearrangement links TRBV2 to TRBJ1-5; the TRBD1 assignment by TCRdb is unverifiable without DNA. The CDR3 length is 14 residues. The germline gives CDR1 SNHLY, CDR2 FYNNEI. The CDR3 sequence: CASSGGRGNQPQHF.

The chain employs TRBV5-5 and TRBJ2-5; the TRBD1 assignment by TCRdb is unverifiable without DNA. This CDR3 spans 16 amino acids. The germline V gene has CDR1 SGHKS and CDR2 YYEKEE (reference sequence). This CDR3 reads CASSQGGVGSVETQYF.

The chain employs TRBV5-5 and TRBJ2-5; TCRdb picks TRBD2, but there is no DNA to check that call. The germline gives CDR1 SGHKS, CDR2 YYEKEE (reference sequence). The CDR3 is made up of 15 amino acids. The CDR3 reads CASSFDYQAKETQYF.

V usage is TRBV27 and J usage is TRBJ1-6. Germline V lookup: CDR1 MNHEY, CDR2 SMNVEV (reference sequence). The length of the CDR3 is 13 residues. The chain's CDR3 is CASSNSYNSPLHF.

The chain combines TRBV7-2 with TRBJ2-3; TCRdb's D call, TRBD1, is unchecked because there is no DNA. Germline CDR1 is SGHTA and CDR2 is FQGNSA. The CDR3 runs to 12 residues. The CDR3 sequence: CASSGGADTQYF.

The chain is built from TRBV3-1 and TRBJ2-1; TCRdb reports TRBD2, a call that lacks DNA to check it against. CDR1 and CDR2 from the germline V gene are LGHDT and YNNKEL (reference sequence). The CDR3 runs to 17 residues. Here the CDR3 reads CASSQEVGLAGFDEQFF.

The chain employs TRBV5-1 and TRBJ2-2; TCRdb outputs TRBD1, but without DNA this stays unchecked. CDR1 SGHRS and CDR2 YFSETQ come from the germline V gene. The CDR3 runs to 17 residues. CDR3 in amino acids: CASSLVSGGDKAGELFF.

The V call is TRBV20-1, the J call TRBJ2-3; TCRdb proposes TRBD1, but this gene call is untestable without DNA. Germline CDR1 DFQATT, CDR2 SNEGSKA (reference sequence). The CDR3 runs 12 residues. CDR3 amino acids: CSATGAGDTQYF.

The chain joins TRBV5-6 to TRBJ1-1; without DNA, the TCRdb call of TRBD1 cannot be checked. CDR1 is SGHDT and CDR2 is YYEEEE in the germline V gene. CDR3 length: 13 residues. The CDR3 region is CASSLGTGPEAFF.

V usage is TRBV6-5 and J usage is TRBJ1-6; TCRdb's D gene call, TRBD1, goes unchecked for lack of DNA. Per germline, CDR1 MNHEY and CDR2 SVGAGI. The CDR3 contains 17 residues. CDR3 in amino acids: CASSSHLTGSGNSPLHF.

V and J are TRBV2 and TRBJ1-6; TCRdb reports TRBD1, a call that lacks DNA to check it against. The CDR3 contains 13 residues. From germline, CDR1 is SNHLY and CDR2 FYNNEI. The chain's CDR3 is CATKSRVNSPLHF. The whole variable domain, filled in from reference TRBV2 and TRBJ1-6, reads EPEVTQTPSHQVTQMGQEVILRCVPISNHLYFYWYRQILGQKVEFLVSFYNNEISEKSEIFDDQFSVERPDGSNFTLKIRSTKLEDSAMYFCATKSRVNSPLHFGNGTRLTVT.

This sequence joins TRBV6-1 and TRBJ2-7; TCRdb's D call of TRBD1 is untestable without DNA. The CDR3 has 16 amino acids. Germline CDR1 is MNHNS and CDR2 is SASEGT. Here the CDR3 reads CASSRRGTGASHEQYF.

The rearrangement links TRBV20-1 to TRBJ1-2. CDR1 is DFQATT and CDR2 is SNEGSKA in the germline V gene (reference sequence). The CDR3 has 11 amino acids. CDR3 protein: CSAEADPGYTF.

The chain recombines TRBV4-2 with TRBJ2-5; lacking DNA, the TRBD2 call made by TCRdb goes unchecked. This CDR3 has 15 amino acids. Germline V CDR1 and CDR2: LGHNA, YNFKEQ. CDR3 protein: CASSPRSGGVETQYF.

This chain connects TRBV7-8 to TRBJ2-5; TCRdb reports TRBD2, a call that lacks DNA to check it against. Looked up from germline, CDR1 is SGHVS and CDR2 is FQNEAQ. CDR3 length: 16 residues. CDR3 amino acids: CASSPPGSGLQETQYF.

This chain uses TRBV24-1 with TRBJ2-7; TCRdb designates TRBD1, a call that cannot be tested without DNA. The CDR3 consists of 13 residues. CDR1 KGHDR and CDR2 SFDVKD come from the germline V gene. CDR3 loop: CATSDPNRDEQYF.

The rearrangement joins TRBV3-1 to TRBJ1-1. This CDR3 comprises 15 residues. Germline lookup yields CDR1 LGHDT and CDR2 YNNKEL (reference sequence). The CDR3 loop is CASSQDLRSRTEAFF. The full variable domain, with the rest looked up from reference TRBV3-1 and TRBJ1-1, is DTAVSQTPKYLVTQMGNDKSIKCEQNLGHDTMYWYKQDSKKFLKIMFSYNNKELIINETVPNRFSPKSPDKAHLNLHINSLELGDSAVYFCASSQDLRSRTEAFFGQGTRLTVV.

V is TRBV24-1 and J is TRBJ2-5; there is no DNA to check the TCRdb D call of TRBD2. From germline, CDR1 is KGHDR and CDR2 SFDVKD. The CDR3 totals 16 residues. The CDR3 loop is CATSKTSGFHQETQYF.

V gene TRBV6-5 combines with J gene TRBJ1-1. The CDR3 has 12 amino acids. Germline V gene sequence: CDR1 MNHEY, CDR2 SVGAGI. This CDR3 is CASSNGWTEAFF.

This chain uses TRBV4-2 with TRBJ2-7; checking the TCRdb D call of TRBD1 is not possible without DNA. Germline CDR1 and CDR2: LGHNA and YNFKEQ. This CDR3 contains 15 residues. The chain's CDR3 is CASSQDIRGGNEQYF.

The V and J genes are TRBV6-1 and TRBJ2-1. Germline CDR1 is MNHNS and CDR2 is SASEGT. CDR3 size: 13 residues. The CDR3 sequence: CASSEGLSVEQFF.

The chain is built from TRBV14 and TRBJ2-5; the TRBD1 assignment by TCRdb is unverifiable without DNA. CDR3 length: 18 amino acids. Germline V lookup: CDR1 SGHDN, CDR2 FVKESK. CDR3 amino acids: CASSQGRANRRRVETQYF. Together with reference TRBV14 and TRBJ2-5, the CDR3 gives the full variable domain: EAGVTQFPSHSVIEKGQTVTLRCDPISGHDNLYWYRRVMGKEIKFLLHFVKESKQDESGMPNNRFLAERTGGTYSTLKVQPAELEDSGVYFCASSQGRANRRRVETQYFGPGTRLLVL.

The genes are TRBV27 and TRBJ1-6; TCRdb calls TRBD1, which cannot be checked without DNA. The CDR3 is 15 amino acids. Germline V lookup: CDR1 MNHEY, CDR2 SMNVEV (reference sequence). The CDR3 region is CASSLAGVYNSPLHF.